This is a list of T cell receptor beta chains from one sample in a study of cytomegalovirus exposure and HLA in healthy donors. Sequencing used immunoSEQ multiplex PCR; TCRdb keeps in-frame clones, though not all of them. The repertoire includes some 220,000 clones, 77% of them detected once, and 2.5% to 3.5% sits in the top ten. Sequenced sample: PBMCs. The receptors shown here come from a woman in her fifties or sixties in good health and CMV-seropositive. CDR3s include the opening cysteine and the closing phenylalanine or tryptophan. A D gene is named only where the DNA matches it firmly. Clone size appears in some rows only: once, few, many, or a class for an expanded clone.

D gene	clone size	V gene	J gene	CDR3 length	CDR3 DNA	CDR3 protein
TRBD1	NA	TRBV5-1	TRBJ2-7	14	TGCGCCAGCAGCGCGGGGACAGGGGGCGGCGAGCAGTACTTC	CASSAGTGGGEQYF
NA	NA	TRBV6-1	TRBJ2-1	12	TGTGCCAGCAGTGAAAGGGGCAATGAGCAGTTCTTC	CASSERGNEQFF
TRBD2	NA	TRBV7-2	TRBJ2-3	15	TGTGCCACCGCGAGGCAGCGGGGGTTCGCAGATACGCAGTATTTT	CATARQRGFADTQYF
NA	NA	TRBV27	TRBJ1-5	15	TGTGCCAGCAGTAAGGACAGATATAGCAATCAGCCCCAGCATTTT	CASSKDRYSNQPQHF
NA	NA	TRBV18	TRBJ2-3	17	TGTGCCAGCTCACCGCTTCCAAAAGGCGGGGGCACAGATACGCAGTATTTT	CASSPLPKGGGTDTQYF
TRBD2	NA	TRBV5-1	TRBJ2-5	15	TGCGCCAGCTATTATAATATGGGAGGGCAAGAGACCCAGTACTTC	CASYYNMGGQETQYF
TRBD1	NA	TRBV5-1	TRBJ2-7	13	TGCGCCAGCAGCTTACAGGGGTTCTACGAGCAGTACTTC	CASSLQGFYEQYF
TRBD1	NA	TRBV5-5	TRBJ1-1	13	TGTGCCAGCAGCGTCGACAGGGACACTGAAGCTTTCTTT	CASSVDRDTEAFF
TRBD2	NA	TRBV5-4	TRBJ2-1	16	TGTGCCAGCAGCCAAAGGACTAGCGGGAGCTACAATGAGCAGTTCTTC	CASSQRTSGSYNEQFF
TRBD2	NA	TRBV9	TRBJ2-5	15	TGTGCCAGCAGCGTAGTGGGCGGGGGGGCAGAGACCCAGTACTTC	CASSVVGGGAETQYF
NA	NA	TRBV29-1	TRBJ1-4	13	TGCAGCGTCCCTGGGAGGAACAATGAAAAACTGTTTTTT	CSVPGRNNEKLFF
NA	NA	TRBV6-6	TRBJ2-3	16	TGTGCCAGCAGTTACCCCAGGGGATGGGACACAGATACGCAGTATTTT	CASSYPRGWDTDTQYF
NA	few	TRBV30	TRBJ2-2	16	TGTGCCTGGAATACTTGGGACCTAGGGGGGGCCGGGGAGCTGTTTTTT	CAWNTWDLGGAGELFF
NA	NA	TRBV7-2	TRBJ2-3	14	TGTGCCAGCAGCCCGTTGGGGCGCACAGATACGCAGTATTTT	CASSPLGRTDTQYF
TRBD1	NA	TRBV5-1	TRBJ1-1	14	TGCGCCAGCACCCATTCAGGGGGCGGCACTGAAGCTTTCTTT	CASTHSGGGTEAFF